This is a list of T cell receptor beta chains from one sample in a study of T cell responses to AZD1222 COVID-19 vaccine. Only in-frame clones appear in the TCRdb table, and some are missing; sequencing was by immunoSEQ multiplex PCR. The data show roughly 150,000 clones, almost 95% seen once. Sequencing was performed on peripheral blood, taken on day 0 of AZD1222 vaccination. Source of these receptors: an adult in good health. The CDR3 runs from the conserved cysteine through the conserved F or W. D genes are given only for firm matches. The size field is filled for only some rows; it gives once, few, many or a size class.

v_call,cdr3_length,d_call,clone_size,j_call,cdr3_nt,cdr3_aa
TRBV7-3,15,.,.,TRBJ2-3,TGTGCCAGCAGCCTAGGGACTGCTAGCACAGATACGCAGTATTTT,CASSLGTASTDTQYF
TRBV5-1,15,.,.,TRBJ1-3,TGCGCCAGCAGCTTGGGCCAGGGGATAGGAAACACCATATATTTT,CASSLGQGIGNTIYF
TRBV6-5,12,.,.,TRBJ2-7,TGTGCCAGCAGGACGGGTGGGACCGAGCAGTACTTC,CASRTGGTEQYF
TRBV7-9,15,.,.,TRBJ2-7,TGTGCCAGCAGCTGGACTAAACAGGGGACCTACGAGCAGTACTTC,CASSWTKQGTYEQYF
TRBV5-1,14,.,few,TRBJ2-1,TGCGCCAGCAGCAGCGGACAAGCGGCCAATGAGCAGTTCTTC,CASSSGQAANEQFF
TRBV28,14,.,.,TRBJ1-6,TGTGCCAGCAGTCCGACAGCAATTAATTCACCCCTCCACTTT,CASSPTAINSPLHF
TRBV18,14,.,few,TRBJ2-7,TGTGCCAGCTCACCGCAGAACACGAACTACGAGCAGTACTTC,CASSPQNTNYEQYF
TRBV5-3,14,TRBD1,.,TRBJ2-4,TGTGCCAGAAGCCCAGGGACAGGGCGTGACATTCAGTACTTC,CARSPGTGRDIQYF
TRBV9,14,TRBD2,.,TRBJ2-1,TGTGCCAGCAGCGAGGGGGGGACTAGCAATGAGCAGTTCTTC,CASSEGGTSNEQFF
TRBV7-8,14,TRBD1,.,TRBJ1-3,TGTGCCAGCAGCTGGGGACAGGGCAGGAACACCATATATTTT,CASSWGQGRNTIYF
TRBV9,14,.,.,TRBJ1-4,TGTGCCAGCAGCGCCCCCGGTAAAGGTGAAAAACTGTTTTTT,CASSAPGKGEKLFF
TRBV9,15,.,few,TRBJ1-2,TGTGCCAGCTCGAAGGGGGGGTCTGTTTACTATGGCTACACCTTC,CASSKGGSVYYGYTF
TRBV18,17,.,.,TRBJ2-2,TGTGCCAGCTCACCATTGAGACAGGGAGGGAACACCGGGGAGCTGTTTTTT,CASSPLRQGGNTGELFF
TRBV18,16,TRBD1,once,TRBJ1-1,TGTGCCAGCTCACTACTACAGGGGCAGTTGAACACTGAAGCTTTCTTT,CASSLLQGQLNTEAFF
TRBV11-3,18,TRBD1,.,TRBJ1-3,TGTGCCAGCAGCTTAAGGGGGCTGTCCTCGAACTCTGGAAACACCATATATTTT,CASSLRGLSSNSGNTIYF
TRBV4-3,17,TRBD2,.,TRBJ2-3,TGCGCCAGCAGCCAAGATAGGGCGGGGGGAAGCACAGATACGCAGTATTTT,CASSQDRAGGSTDTQYF
TRBV7-2,16,.,.,TRBJ1-1,TGTGCCAGCAGCTTGCCCCTGGGGGGTGGGGGAACTGAAGCTTTCTTT,CASSLPLGGGGTEAFF
TRBV19,15,.,.,TRBJ1-2,TGTGCCAGTAGTAGGACATTCCGAGCTAACTATGGCTACACCTTC,CASSRTFRANYGYTF
TRBV11-2,15,.,.,TRBJ2-7,TGTGCCAGCAGCTTAATTCGAGGGTATGGGGTCGAGCAGTACTTC,CASSLIRGYGVEQYF
TRBV11-2,15,.,.,TRBJ1-1,TGTGCCAGCAGCTTAGGGGACCTAATGAACACTGAAGCTTTCTTT,CASSLGDLMNTEAFF
TRBV27,14,.,.,TRBJ2-5,TGTGCCAGCAGTTTAACCCCAGGACAAGAGACCCAGTACTTC,CASSLTPGQETQYF
TRBV19,16,TRBD1,.,TRBJ1-1,TGTGCCAGTAGTTCCGGGACAGGGGGCGCGTCGACTGAAGCTTTCTTT,CASSSGTGGASTEAFF
TRBV7-9,14,.,.,TRBJ1-2,TGTGCCAGCAGCTTAGCGGGGGGTGGCTATGGCTACACCTTC,CASSLAGGGYGYTF
TRBV7-9,16,TRBD1,.,TRBJ2-1,TGTGCCAGCAACTCTAGACAGGGTAGGTCCTACAATGAGCAGTTCTTC,CASNSRQGRSYNEQFF
TRBV4-1,14,.,.,TRBJ2-7,TGCGCCAGCAGCCAAGACACAGCGGACTACGAGCAGTACTTC,CASSQDTADYEQYF
TRBV14,20,TRBD1,.,TRBJ1-6,TGTGCCAGCAGCCAAAGAGCGGGACAGCTAAAAAGGGATAATAATTCACCCCTCCACTTT,CASSQRAGQLKRDNNSPLHF
TRBV3-1/TRBV3-2,15,.,.,TRBJ1-5,TGTGCCAGCAGCCAAGACACAACTAGCAATCAGCCCCAGCATTTT,CASSQDTTSNQPQHF
TRBV27,16,TRBD2,.,TRBJ2-7,TGTGCCAGCAGTTCGTACCGTGGACTAGCGGGTGACGAGCAGTACTTC,CASSSYRGLAGDEQYF
TRBV10-3,18,TRBD1,.,TRBJ1-6,TGTGCCATCAGTGAGAGGGCGCAGGGGGCCTCCTATAATTCACCCCTCCACTTT,CAISERAQGASYNSPLHF
TRBV4-1,16,.,.,TRBJ1-6,TGCGCCAGCAGGACCACCCCTGGGGTAACTTCTTCACCCCTCCACTTT,CASRTTPGVTSSPLHF
TRBV7-2,12,.,.,TRBJ2-3,TGTGCCAGCAGCCGCAGCACAGATACGCAGTATTTT,CASSRSTDTQYF
TRBV10-3,15,.,.,TRBJ1-2,TGTGCCATCAGTGAGTGGGACACCGATAACTATGGCTACACCTTC,CAISEWDTDNYGYTF
TRBV5-4,17,TRBD2,.,TRBJ2-4,TGTGCCAGCAGCTCCCCGGGTAGCGGGAGCGCCAAAAACATTCAGTACTTC,CASSSPGSGSAKNIQYF
TRBV9,16,.,.,TRBJ2-7,TGTGCCAGCAGCGTAGAAAGGGGTGCAGAGACCTACGAGCAGTACTTC,CASSVERGAETYEQYF
TRBV19,15,.,once,TRBJ2-2,TGTGCCAGTAATCGAGAGACGTTGGAGTCCGGGGAGCTGTTTTTT,CASNRETLESGELFF
TRBV28,15,.,few,TRBJ1-4,TGTGCCAGCAGACTCCCCGGGACGGGCGGTGAAAAACTGTTTTTT,CASRLPGTGGEKLFF
TRBV9,17,TRBD1,.,TRBJ2-3,TGTGCCAGCAGCAGAGAACAGGGGGTTCTAATCACAGATACGCAGTATTTT,CASSREQGVLITDTQYF
TRBV3-1/TRBV3-2,16,TRBD2,.,TRBJ2-1,TGTGCCAGCAGCCACCGCGGGGGGAGCTCCTACAATGAGCAGTTCTTC,CASSHRGGSSYNEQFF
TRBV19,12,.,.,TRBJ2-2,TGTGCCAGTAACTGGGCCACCGGGGAGCTGTTTTTT,CASNWATGELFF
TRBV12-3/TRBV12-4,13,.,.,TRBJ2-5,TGTGCCAGCAGTTTTGGGTCCCAAGAGACCCAGTACTTC,CASSFGSQETQYF
TRBV2,11,.,once,TRBJ1-1,TGTGCCAGCAGTATTGGACCCGAAGCTTTCTTT,CASSIGPEAFF
TRBV29-1,13,.,.,TRBJ2-7,TGCAGCGTTGCCGTTCGACCCCAGGGGGAGCAGTACTTC,CSVAVRPQGEQYF
TRBV2,13,TRBD2,.,TRBJ2-7,TGTGCCAGCAGTGCGACTAGCGGGGGGGGGCCTTACTTC,CASSATSGGGPYF
TRBV7-2,17,.,.,TRBJ1-3,TGTGCCAGCAGCGTACAGGGAACCCCCTCCTCTGGAAACACCATATATTTT,CASSVQGTPSSGNTIYF
TRBV28,15,TRBD1,.,TRBJ1-1,TGTGCCAGCAGGGGGACAGGGGGTCAAAGCACTGAAGCTTTCTTT,CASRGTGGQSTEAFF
TRBV10-3,16,.,.,TRBJ2-1,TGTGCCATCAGTGAGTCGACAGGACACGGGGGACCGGGGCAGTTCTTC,CAISESTGHGGPGQFF
TRBV20-1,13,.,.,TRBJ2-7,TGCAGTGCTAGTTCAGGGGGGGTTTACGAGCAGTACTTC,CSASSGGVYEQYF
TRBV5-1,17,TRBD1,.,TRBJ2-7,TGCGCCAGCAGCCACCGGACAGGGGGCTTTGGGTCCTACGAGCAGTACTTC,CASSHRTGGFGSYEQYF